The 11 T cell receptor beta chains given below trace back to one sample, sequenced in a study of sequential checkpoint blockade in melanoma. Method: immunoSEQ multiplex PCR; TCRdb's copy keeps in-frame clones and lacks some. The sample shows tens of thousands of clones, 82% of them seen only once. Described treatment: randomized to nivolumab then ipilimumab (arm A) or the reverse (arm B). The material sequenced was CD8+ T cells sorted from blood (inferred from file names), taken from a patient given nivolumab and ipilimumab in sequence. These receptor sequences come from a human donor with melanoma.

This clone has a single count. This sequence joins TRBV27 and TRBJ2-2; D may be TRBD1 (6 bases). Germline V gives CDR1 MNHEY, CDR2 SMNVEV (reference sequence). The germline V and J ends were trimmed by 6 bases and 6 bases, with 11 bases remaining between them. The CDR3 loop spans 13 amino acids. CDR3 loop: CASSGQFAGELFF. The CDR3 DNA is TGTGCCAGCAGCGGACAGTTTGCCGGGGAGCTGTTTTTT.

The chain couples TRBV4-1 to TRBJ1-1; unclear D gene. Germline CDR1 MGHRA, CDR2 YSYEKL. This CDR3 has 14 amino acids. Between the trimmed V and J ends, which lost 0 bases and 1 base, there was a span of 6 bases. The CDR3 DNA sequence: TGCGCCAGCAGCCAAGATCCGGGGAACACTGAAGCTTTCTTT. Its protein is CASSQDPGNTEAFF.

The chain recombines TRBV15 with TRBJ1-2, with 12 nucleotides matching TRBD1. The CDR3 loop spans 14 amino acids. The germline CDR1 and CDR2 sequences are LNHNV and YYDKDF (reference sequence). V lost 4 bases to trimming and J lost 9 bases; unmatched junction nucleotides: 6. The CDR3 DNA is TGTGCCACCAGCACCACTGGGACAGGGGGCTGCTACACCTTC. Translation: CATSTTGTGGCYTF.

This chain joins TRBV18 and TRBJ1-2; 7 positions match TRBD1. V lost 5 bases, J lost 5 bases, and 8 bases stayed unmatched. The CDR3 extends over 14 amino acids. From germline, CDR1 is KGHSH and CDR2 LQKENI. The CDR3 sequence is CASSERTGGYGYTF. CDR3 sequence (DNA): TGTGCCAGCTCAGAACGGACAGGAGGGTATGGCTACACCTTC.

The rearrangement uses TRBV21-1 and TRBJ1-1; the table's TRBD1 call for D was not verified on the DNA. TRBV21-1 is a recognized pseudogene. The CDR3 totals 13 residues. CDR3: CASIPREDTEAFF. DNA for the CDR3: TGTGCCAGCATCCCCAGGGAAGACACTGAAGCTTTCTTT.

The rearrangement joins TRBV7-9 to TRBJ1-5, with 11 bases lining up with TRBD1. Germline assignment: CDR1 SEHNR and CDR2 FQNEAQ (reference sequence). The CDR3 extends over 16 amino acids. J lost 2 bases, V lost 5 bases, and 5 bases had no gene match. The CDR3 nucleotides read TGTGCCAGCAGCGCTAGGACAGGGGGCGGCAATCAGCCCCAGCATTTT. This encodes CASSARTGGGNQPQHF.

CDR3 in amino acids: CASSLSPGVYNSPLHF. The CDR3 bases are TGTGCCAGCAGTTTATCGCCAGGGGTCTATAATTCACCCCTCCACTTT. This chain uses TRBV27 with TRBJ1-6; tentative D call: TRBD1 (6 bases). This CDR3 contains 16 residues. V lost 0 bases and J 3 bases, leaving 9 bases between the germline ends. Per germline, CDR1 MNHEY and CDR2 SMNVEV (reference sequence).

V usage is TRBV27 and J usage is TRBJ2-3; 9 nucleotides match TRBD2. The J segment lost 2 bases and the V segment lost 3 bases, leaving 6 bases of the junction unmatched. CDR1 and CDR2 (germline): MNHEY, SMNVEV (reference sequence). The CDR3 spans 16 residues. CDR3 loop: CASSLTSGKITDTQYF. For the CDR3, the DNA is TGTGCCAGCAGTTTGACTAGCGGAAAGATCACAGATACGCAGTATTTT.

This clone turned up a few times. The V gene is TRBV27, the J gene TRBJ1-5; 10 nucleotides align to TRBD1. CDR3 length equals 16 residues. J was trimmed by 6 bases and V by 5 bases; bases with no gene match: 10. CDR1 is MNHEY, CDR2 SMNVEV, per germline (reference sequence). Here the CDR3 DNA reads TGTGCCAGCAGTCCCCGGACAGGGGGGAGGAGTCAGCCCCAGCATTTT. It yields the protein CASSPRTGGRSQPQHF.

The rearrangement joins TRBV7-9 to TRBJ2-7; 9 bases match TRBD1. The germline V gene has CDR1 SEHNR and CDR2 FQNEAQ (reference sequence). This CDR3 is built from 16 residues. J was trimmed by 1 base and V by 0 bases; bases with no gene match: 4. CDR3 in amino acids: CASSLAGTGISYEQYF. CDR3 in DNA: TGTGCCAGCAGCTTAGCTGGGACAGGGATTTCCTACGAGCAGTACTTC.

This chain links TRBV4-3 with TRBJ2-5; 8 bases map to TRBD1. Near its end, the DNA agrees better with TRBJ2-7, so the J call may be wrong. Germline V lookup: CDR1 LGHNA, CDR2 YSLEER. There are 15 residues in the CDR3. The CDR3 region is CASSQGAGGGYEQYF. CDR3 nucleotide sequence: TGCGCCAGCAGCCAAGGGGCAGGGGGCGGGTACGAGCAGTACTTC.